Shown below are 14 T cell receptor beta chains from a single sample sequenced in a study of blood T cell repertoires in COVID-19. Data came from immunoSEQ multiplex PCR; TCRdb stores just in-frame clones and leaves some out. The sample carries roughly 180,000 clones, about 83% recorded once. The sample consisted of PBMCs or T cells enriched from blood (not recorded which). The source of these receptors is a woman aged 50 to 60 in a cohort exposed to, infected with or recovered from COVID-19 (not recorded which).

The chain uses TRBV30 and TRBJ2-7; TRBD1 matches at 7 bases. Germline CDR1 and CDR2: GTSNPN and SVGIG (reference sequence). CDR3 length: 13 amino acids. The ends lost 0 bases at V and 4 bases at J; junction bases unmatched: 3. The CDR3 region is CAWSVGTEYEQYF. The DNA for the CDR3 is TGTGCCTGGAGTGTTGGGACAGAATACGAGCAGTACTTC.

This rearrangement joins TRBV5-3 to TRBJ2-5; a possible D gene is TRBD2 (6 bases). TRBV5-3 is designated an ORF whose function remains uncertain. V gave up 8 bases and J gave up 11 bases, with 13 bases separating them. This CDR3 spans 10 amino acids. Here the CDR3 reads CARAGGSQYF. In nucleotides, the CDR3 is TGTGCCAGGGCCGGGGGTTCGCAGTACTTC.

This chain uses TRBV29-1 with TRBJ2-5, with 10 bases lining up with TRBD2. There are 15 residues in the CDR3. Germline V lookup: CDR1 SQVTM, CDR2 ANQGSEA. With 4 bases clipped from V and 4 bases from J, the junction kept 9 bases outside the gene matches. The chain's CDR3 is CSVVGSASGRETQYF. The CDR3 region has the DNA TGCAGCGTTGTAGGTTCGGCTAGCGGGAGAGAGACCCAGTACTTC. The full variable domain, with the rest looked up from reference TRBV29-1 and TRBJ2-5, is SAVISQKPSRDICQRGTSLTIQCQVDSQVTMMFWYRQQPGQSLTLIATANQGSEATYESGFVIDKFPISRPNLTFSTLTVSNMSPEDSSIYLCSVVGSASGRETQYFGPGTRLLVL.

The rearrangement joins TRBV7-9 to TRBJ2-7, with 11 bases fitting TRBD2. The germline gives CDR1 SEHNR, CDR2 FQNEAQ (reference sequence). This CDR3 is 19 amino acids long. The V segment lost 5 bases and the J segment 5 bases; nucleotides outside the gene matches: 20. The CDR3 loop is CASSPKGQTSGSLTDEQYF. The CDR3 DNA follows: TGTGCCAGCAGCCCCAAGGGCCAAACTAGCGGGAGTTTAACCGACGAGCAGTACTTC.

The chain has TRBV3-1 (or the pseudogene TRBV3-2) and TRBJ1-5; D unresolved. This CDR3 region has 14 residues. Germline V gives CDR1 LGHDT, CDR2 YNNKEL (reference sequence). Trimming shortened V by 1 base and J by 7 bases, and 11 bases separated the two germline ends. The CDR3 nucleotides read TGTGCCAGCAGCCAAGGGAGGGCCAACCAGCCCCAGCATTTT. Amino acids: CASSQGRANQPQHF.

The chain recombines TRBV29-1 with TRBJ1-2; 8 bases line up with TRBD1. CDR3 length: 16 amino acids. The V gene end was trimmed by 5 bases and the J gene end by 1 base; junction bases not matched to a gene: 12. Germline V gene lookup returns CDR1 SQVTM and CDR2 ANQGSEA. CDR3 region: CSVIMTGDSLNYGYTF. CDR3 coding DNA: TGCAGCGTTATTATGACAGGGGACTCGCTTAACTATGGCTACACCTTC.

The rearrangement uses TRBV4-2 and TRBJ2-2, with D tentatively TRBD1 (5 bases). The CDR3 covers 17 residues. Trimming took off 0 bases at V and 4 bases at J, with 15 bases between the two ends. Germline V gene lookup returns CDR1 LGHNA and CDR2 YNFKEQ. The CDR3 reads CASSQEGQPESTGELFF. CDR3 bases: TGTGCCAGCAGCCAAGAGGGGCAGCCCGAATCCACCGGGGAGCTGTTTTTT.

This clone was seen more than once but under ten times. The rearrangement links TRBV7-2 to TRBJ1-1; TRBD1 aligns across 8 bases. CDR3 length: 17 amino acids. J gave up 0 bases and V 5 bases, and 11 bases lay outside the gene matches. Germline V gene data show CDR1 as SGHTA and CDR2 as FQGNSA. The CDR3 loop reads CASSPRGTGLMNTEAFF. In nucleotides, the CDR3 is TGTGCCAGCAGCCCCCGGGGGACAGGCTTGATGAACACTGAAGCTTTCTTT.

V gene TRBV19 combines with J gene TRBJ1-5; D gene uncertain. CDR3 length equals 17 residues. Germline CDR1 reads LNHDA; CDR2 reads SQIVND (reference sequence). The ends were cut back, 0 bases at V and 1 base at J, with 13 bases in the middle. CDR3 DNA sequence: TGTGCCAGTAGTATAGATAGCGGATATACCAGCAATCAGCCCCAGCATTTT. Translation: CASSIDSGYTSNQPQHF.

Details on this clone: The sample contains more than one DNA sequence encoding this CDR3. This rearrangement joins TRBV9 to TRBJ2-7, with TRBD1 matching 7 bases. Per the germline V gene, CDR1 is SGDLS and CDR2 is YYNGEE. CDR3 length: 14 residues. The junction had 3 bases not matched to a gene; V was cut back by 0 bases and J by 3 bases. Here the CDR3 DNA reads TGTGCCAGCAGCGTAGCGGGACAGAGCTACGAGCAGTACTTC. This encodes CASSVAGQSYEQYF.

The CDR3 DNA is TGTGCCAGCACTCCAACGGAGTATGGCTACACCTTC. It encodes CASTPTEYGYTF. This rearrangement joins TRBV28 to TRBJ1-2; D unresolved. This CDR3 has 12 residues. Trimming pared 7 bases from V and 5 bases from J, leaving 11 bases between. Per the germline V gene, CDR1 is MDHEN and CDR2 is SYDVKM.

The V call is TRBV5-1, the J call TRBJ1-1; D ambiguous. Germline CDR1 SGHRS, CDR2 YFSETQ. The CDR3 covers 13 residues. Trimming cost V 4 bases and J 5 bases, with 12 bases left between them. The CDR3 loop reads CASSIVYSTEAFF. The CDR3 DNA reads TGCGCCAGCAGCATTGTATACAGTACTGAAGCTTTCTTT.

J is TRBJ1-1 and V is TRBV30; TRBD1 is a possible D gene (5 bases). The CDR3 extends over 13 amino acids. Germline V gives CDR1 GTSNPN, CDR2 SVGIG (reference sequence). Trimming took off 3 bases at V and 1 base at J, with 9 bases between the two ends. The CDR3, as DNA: TGTGCCTGGAGGGGGCAGACGAACACTGAAGCTTTCTTT. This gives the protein CAWRGQTNTEAFF.

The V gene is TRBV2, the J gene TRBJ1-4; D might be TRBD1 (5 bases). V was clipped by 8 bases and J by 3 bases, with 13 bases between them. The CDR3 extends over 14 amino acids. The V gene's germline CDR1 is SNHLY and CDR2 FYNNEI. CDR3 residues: CASGRRGANEKLFF. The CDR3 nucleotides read TGTGCCAGCGGGAGGCGGGGGGCTAATGAAAAACTGTTTTTT.